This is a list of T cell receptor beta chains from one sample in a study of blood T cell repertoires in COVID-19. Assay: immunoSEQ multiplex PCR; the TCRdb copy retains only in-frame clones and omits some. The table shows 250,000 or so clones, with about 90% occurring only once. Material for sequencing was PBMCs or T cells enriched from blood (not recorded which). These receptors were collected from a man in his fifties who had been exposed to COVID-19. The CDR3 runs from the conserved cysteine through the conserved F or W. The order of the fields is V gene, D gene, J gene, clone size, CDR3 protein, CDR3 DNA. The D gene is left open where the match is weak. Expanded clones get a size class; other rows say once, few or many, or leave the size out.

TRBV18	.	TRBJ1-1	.	CASSPQERNTEAFF	TGTGCCAGCTCACCGCAAGAGAGGAACACTGAAGCTTTCTTT
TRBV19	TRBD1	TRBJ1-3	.	CASRQGAGNTIYF	TGTGCCAGTAGGCAGGGGGCTGGAAACACCATATATTTT
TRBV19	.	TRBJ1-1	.	CASSIEGVGYTEAFF	TGTGCCAGTAGTATAGAAGGGGTTGGATACACTGAAGCTTTCTTT
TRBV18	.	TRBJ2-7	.	CASSPQAGLEQYF	TGTGCCAGCTCACCGCAAGCAGGGTTAGAGCAGTACTTC
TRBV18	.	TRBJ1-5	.	CASSPGDSLNQPQHF	TGTGCCAGCTCTCCGGGGGATTCACTAAATCAGCCCCAGCATTTT
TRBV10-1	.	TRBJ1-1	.	CASKRTSNTEAFF	TGCGCCAGTAAAAGAACATCGAACACTGAAGCTTTCTTT
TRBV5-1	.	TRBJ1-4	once	CASSLITGLNEKLFF	TGCGCCAGCAGCTTGATAACGGGTCTTAATGAAAAACTGTTTTTT
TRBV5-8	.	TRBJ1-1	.	CASSFPGGRNTEAFF	TGTGCCAGCAGCTTCCCCGGGGGTAGGAACACTGAAGCTTTCTTT
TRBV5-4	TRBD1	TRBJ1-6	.	CASSSGQGYSPLHF	TGTGCCAGCAGTTCGGGACAGGGGTATTCACCCCTCCACTTT
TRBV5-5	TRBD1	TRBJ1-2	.	CASSSREGANGYTF	TGTGCCAGCAGCTCCCGGGAGGGGGCGAATGGCTACACCTTC
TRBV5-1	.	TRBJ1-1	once	CASSLASMNTEAFF	TGCGCCAGCAGCTTGGCATCAATGAACACTGAAGCTTTCTTT
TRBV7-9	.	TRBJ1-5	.	CASSILRDTHQPQHF	TGTGCCAGCAGCATACTCCGGGACACCCATCAGCCCCAGCATTTT
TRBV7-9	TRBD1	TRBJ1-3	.	CASSLTGAGNTIYF	TGTGCCAGCAGCTTAACAGGGGCTGGAAACACCATATATTTT
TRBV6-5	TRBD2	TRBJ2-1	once	CASRTTSGSYNEQFF	TGTGCCAGCAGAACGACTAGCGGATCCTACAATGAGCAGTTCTTC
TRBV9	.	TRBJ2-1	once	CASSAAPVRGHLNEQFF	TGTGCCAGCAGCGCCGCCCCGGTAAGGGGACATCTCAATGAGCAGTTCTTC
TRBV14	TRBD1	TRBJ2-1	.	CASSQGTGVIVNEQFF	TGTGCCAGCAGCCAAGGGACAGGGGTGATTGTCAATGAGCAGTTCTTC
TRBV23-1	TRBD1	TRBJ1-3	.	CASSLERTGGASGNTIYF	TGCGCCAGCAGTCTAGAAAGGACAGGGGGCGCGTCTGGAAACACCATATATTTT
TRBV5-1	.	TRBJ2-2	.	CASSLAQDSGELFF	TGCGCCAGCAGCTTGGCCCAGGATTCCGGGGAGCTGTTTTTT
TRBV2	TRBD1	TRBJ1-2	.	CASSGDSHGYTF	TGTGCCAGCAGTGGGGACAGTCACGGCTACACCTTC
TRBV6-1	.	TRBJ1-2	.	CASSEVAAVYGYTF	TGTGCCAGCAGTGAAGTGGCGGCAGTCTATGGCTACACCTTC
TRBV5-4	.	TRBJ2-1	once	CASSRLTSSYNEQFF	TGTGCCAGCAGCCGACTGACGAGCTCCTACAATGAGCAGTTCTTC
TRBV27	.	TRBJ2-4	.	CASSPSVSLAKNIQYF	TGTGCCAGCAGTCCCAGCGTATCACTAGCCAAAAACATTCAGTACTTC
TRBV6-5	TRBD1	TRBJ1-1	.	CASSYSYRDSIEAFF	TGTGCCAGCAGTTACTCTTATAGGGACAGCATTGAAGCTTTCTTT
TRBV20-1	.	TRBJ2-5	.	CSASFQGGETQYF	TGCAGTGCTAGTTTCCAGGGTGGAGAGACCCAGTACTTC
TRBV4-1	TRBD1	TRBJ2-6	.	CASSQFTPPGQGVKFRANVLTF	TGCGCCAGCAGCCAATTTACCCCCCCGGGACAGGGTGTTAAGTTTAGGGCCAACGTCCTGACTTTC
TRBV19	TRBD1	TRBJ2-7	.	CASSTHIPLDRGYEQYF	TGTGCCAGTAGTACTCACATTCCCCTTGACAGGGGATACGAGCAGTACTTC
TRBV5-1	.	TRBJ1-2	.	CASSLVGESYTF	TGCGCCAGCAGCTTGGTAGGGGAAAGCTACACCTTC
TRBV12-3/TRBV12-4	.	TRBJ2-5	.	CASSRGRQETQYF	TGTGCCAGCAGCCGTGGGAGGCAAGAGACCCAGTACTTC
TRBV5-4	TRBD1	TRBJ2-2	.	CASSLRDRGLTGELFF	TGTGCCAGCAGCCTCCGGGACAGGGGGCTTACCGGGGAGCTGTTTTTT
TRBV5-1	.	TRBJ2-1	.	CASSLLPPDEQFF	TGCGCCAGCAGCTTGCTGCCACCAGATGAGCAGTTCTTC
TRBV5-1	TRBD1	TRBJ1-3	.	CASSNWDRGFEDTIYF	TGCGCCAGCAGCAACTGGGACAGGGGTTTTGAAGACACCATATATTTT
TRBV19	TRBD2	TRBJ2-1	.	CASKGLAGSSYNEQFF	TGTGCCAGTAAGGGACTAGCGGGGAGCTCCTACAATGAGCAGTTCTTC
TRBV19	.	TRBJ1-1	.	CASSIGAVMNTEAFF	TGTGCCAGTAGTATAGGGGCCGTCATGAACACTGAAGCTTTCTTT
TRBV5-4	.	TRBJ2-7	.	CASSLRDTSSEQYF	TGTGCCAGCAGCTTACGAGACACCTCTTCCGAGCAGTACTTC
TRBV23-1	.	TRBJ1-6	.	CASSPPLPQDRRSSYNSPLHF	TGCGCCAGCAGTCCCCCTCTTCCTCAAGACAGAAGGAGCTCCTATAATTCACCCCTCCACTTT
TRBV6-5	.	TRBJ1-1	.	CASPLGRGGSEAFF	TGTGCCAGCCCCCTTGGTCGGGGGGGCTCTGAAGCTTTCTTT
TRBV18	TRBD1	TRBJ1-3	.	CASSRNPTGQGAGNTIYF	TGTGCCAGCTCACGAAACCCCACGGGACAGGGGGCTGGAAACACCATATATTTT
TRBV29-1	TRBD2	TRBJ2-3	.	CSTSGLAGADTQYF	TGCAGCACTTCCGGGCTAGCGGGGGCGGATACGCAGTATTTT
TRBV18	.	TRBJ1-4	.	CASSPTYRVGEKLFF	TGTGCCAGCTCACCCACCTACAGGGTGGGTGAAAAACTGTTTTTT
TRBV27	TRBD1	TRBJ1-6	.	CASRWGQGGSPLHF	TGTGCCAGCAGATGGGGACAGGGAGGCTCACCCCTCCACTTT
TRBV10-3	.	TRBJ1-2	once	CAISDLGRGLWGYTF	TGTGCCATCAGTGATCTGGGGCGCGGTCTCTGGGGCTACACCTTC
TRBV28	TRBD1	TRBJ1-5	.	CASSFIQGGVEPQHF	TGTGCCAGCAGTTTTATTCAGGGGGGAGTGGAGCCCCAGCATTTT
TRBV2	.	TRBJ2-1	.	CASSVDINDEQFF	TGTGCCAGCAGCGTTGACATTAACGATGAGCAGTTCTTC
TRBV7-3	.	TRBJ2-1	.	CASSALGAEEQFF	TGTGCCAGCAGCGCCCTGGGGGCAGAGGAGCAGTTCTTC
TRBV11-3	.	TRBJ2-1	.	CASSLGGRYNEQFF	TGTGCCAGCAGCTTAGGAGGCCGATACAATGAGCAGTTCTTC
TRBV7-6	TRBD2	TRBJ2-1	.	CASSSSGGDNEQFF	TGTGCCAGCAGCTCCAGCGGGGGGGACAATGAGCAGTTCTTC
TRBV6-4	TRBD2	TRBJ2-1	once	CASSNLAGGYNEQFF	TGTGCCAGCAGTAACCTAGCGGGGGGTTACAATGAGCAGTTCTTC
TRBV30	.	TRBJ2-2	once	CAWSVIGGVGATGELFF	TGTGCCTGGAGTGTAATCGGTGGTGTAGGGGCCACCGGGGAGCTGTTTTTT
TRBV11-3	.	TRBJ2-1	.	CASSPGLYNEQFF	TGTGCCAGCAGCCCCGGGTTGTACAATGAGCAGTTCTTC
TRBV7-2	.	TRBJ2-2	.	CASTRGSTGYTGELFF	TGTGCCAGCACCAGGGGAAGCACCGGGTACACCGGGGAGCTGTTTTTT